Sequencing of this T cell receptor (beta chain) was carried out in a study of T cell repertoires in cytomegalovirus infection. Whole-study context: A matching HLA type, together with CMV infection, was signaled by public TCR beta signatures.

TCRdb reanalysed the reads using MiXCR and keeps one entry per CDR3 protein. The profile shows about 530,000 distinct CDR3 sequences, approximately 26% of them singletons. Trimming shortened V by 5 bases and J by 0 bases, and 8 bases separated the two germline ends. The CDR3 consists of 14 residues. Looked up from germline, CDR1 is SEHNR and CDR2 is FQNEAQ (reference sequence). This clonotype turned up a few times. The antigen is unknown. Study results and caveats: Dominating the ex vivo response were TCR beta clonotypes that were CMV-specific and HLA-C-restricted.

This TCR derives from a human donor in good health (CMV status not recorded). Some clones in this sample may be carry-over from other donors' samples. The V call is TRBV7-9, the J call TRBJ2-4; D call uncertain. Sequencing used PBMCs. In DNA, the CDR3 is TGTGCCAGCAGCCGTCCTCAAGCCAAAAACATTCAGTACTTC. Protein product: CASSRPQAKNIQYF.